Below, 6 T cell receptor beta chains from the same sample are listed, as sequenced in a study of blood T cell repertoires in COVID-19. Method: immunoSEQ multiplex PCR; TCRdb's copy keeps in-frame clones and lacks some. Here the sample spans fewer than 300,000 clones, around 81% being singletons. Input material: peripheral blood. All receptors come from a woman aged 60-70 years with active or convalescent COVID-19.

CDR3 DNA: TGTGCCAGCAGCTTTAGGTCGGGGGCTGAAGCTTTCTTT. Protein: CASSFRSGAEAFF. The rearrangement links TRBV7-8 to TRBJ1-1; weak D call: TRBD1 (5 bases). Trimming took off 3 bases at V and 6 bases at J, with 11 bases between the two ends. This CDR3 comprises 13 residues. The germline CDR1 and CDR2 sequences are SGHVS and FQNEAQ.

At least ten counts were recorded for this clone. The J gene is TRBJ1-1, the V gene TRBV12-3 or TRBV12-4, with a tentative D call TRBD1 (6 bases). The CDR3 contains 11 residues. V lost 6 bases and J lost 6, with 8 bases in between. CDR3 nucleotides: TGTGCCAGCAGGAGGGGGTCTGAAGCTTTCTTT. Amino acids: CASRRGSEAFF.

The V and J genes are TRBV3-1 (or the pseudogene TRBV3-2) and TRBJ1-2; D ambiguous. The CDR3 has 15 residues. Per germline, CDR1 LGHDT and CDR2 YNNKEL (reference sequence). V was pared by 1 base and J by 3 bases, with 12 bases between. The CDR3 loop reads CASSQGWVEDYGYTF. The CDR3 bases are TGTGCCAGCAGCCAAGGTTGGGTGGAGGACTATGGCTACACCTTC.

This clone was seen once. The genes are TRBV19 and TRBJ2-5, with D tentatively TRBD2 (6 bases). V gave up 4 bases and J gave up 4 bases, with 13 bases separating them. The germline V gene has CDR1 LNHDA and CDR2 SQIVND (reference sequence). This CDR3 is built from 14 residues. This CDR3 reads CASSKGQGGETQYF. The CDR3 nucleotides are TGTGCCAGTAGTAAGGGTCAGGGAGGAGAGACCCAGTACTTC.

The chain combines TRBV7-3 with TRBJ1-6; 10 nucleotides agree with TRBD1. Germline V gives CDR1 SGHTA, CDR2 FQGTGA. Trimming removed 5 bases from V and 7 bases from J; junction bases left unmatched: 5. The CDR3 is made up of 15 amino acids. The CDR3 is CASSRGTGVNSPLHF. The DNA for the CDR3 is TGTGCCAGCAGCAGGGGGACAGGGGTCAATTCACCCCTCCACTTT.

The rearrangement uses TRBV19 and TRBJ1-1; TRBD1 agrees at 7 bases. CDR1 and CDR2 from the germline V gene are LNHDA and SQIVND (reference sequence). There are 16 residues in the CDR3. V shed 5 bases, J shed 0 bases, and the junction held 9 bases outside the gene matches. CDR3 residues: CASSPFRDRVNTEAFF. For the CDR3, the DNA is TGTGCCAGTAGTCCATTCCGAGACAGGGTGAACACTGAAGCTTTCTTT.